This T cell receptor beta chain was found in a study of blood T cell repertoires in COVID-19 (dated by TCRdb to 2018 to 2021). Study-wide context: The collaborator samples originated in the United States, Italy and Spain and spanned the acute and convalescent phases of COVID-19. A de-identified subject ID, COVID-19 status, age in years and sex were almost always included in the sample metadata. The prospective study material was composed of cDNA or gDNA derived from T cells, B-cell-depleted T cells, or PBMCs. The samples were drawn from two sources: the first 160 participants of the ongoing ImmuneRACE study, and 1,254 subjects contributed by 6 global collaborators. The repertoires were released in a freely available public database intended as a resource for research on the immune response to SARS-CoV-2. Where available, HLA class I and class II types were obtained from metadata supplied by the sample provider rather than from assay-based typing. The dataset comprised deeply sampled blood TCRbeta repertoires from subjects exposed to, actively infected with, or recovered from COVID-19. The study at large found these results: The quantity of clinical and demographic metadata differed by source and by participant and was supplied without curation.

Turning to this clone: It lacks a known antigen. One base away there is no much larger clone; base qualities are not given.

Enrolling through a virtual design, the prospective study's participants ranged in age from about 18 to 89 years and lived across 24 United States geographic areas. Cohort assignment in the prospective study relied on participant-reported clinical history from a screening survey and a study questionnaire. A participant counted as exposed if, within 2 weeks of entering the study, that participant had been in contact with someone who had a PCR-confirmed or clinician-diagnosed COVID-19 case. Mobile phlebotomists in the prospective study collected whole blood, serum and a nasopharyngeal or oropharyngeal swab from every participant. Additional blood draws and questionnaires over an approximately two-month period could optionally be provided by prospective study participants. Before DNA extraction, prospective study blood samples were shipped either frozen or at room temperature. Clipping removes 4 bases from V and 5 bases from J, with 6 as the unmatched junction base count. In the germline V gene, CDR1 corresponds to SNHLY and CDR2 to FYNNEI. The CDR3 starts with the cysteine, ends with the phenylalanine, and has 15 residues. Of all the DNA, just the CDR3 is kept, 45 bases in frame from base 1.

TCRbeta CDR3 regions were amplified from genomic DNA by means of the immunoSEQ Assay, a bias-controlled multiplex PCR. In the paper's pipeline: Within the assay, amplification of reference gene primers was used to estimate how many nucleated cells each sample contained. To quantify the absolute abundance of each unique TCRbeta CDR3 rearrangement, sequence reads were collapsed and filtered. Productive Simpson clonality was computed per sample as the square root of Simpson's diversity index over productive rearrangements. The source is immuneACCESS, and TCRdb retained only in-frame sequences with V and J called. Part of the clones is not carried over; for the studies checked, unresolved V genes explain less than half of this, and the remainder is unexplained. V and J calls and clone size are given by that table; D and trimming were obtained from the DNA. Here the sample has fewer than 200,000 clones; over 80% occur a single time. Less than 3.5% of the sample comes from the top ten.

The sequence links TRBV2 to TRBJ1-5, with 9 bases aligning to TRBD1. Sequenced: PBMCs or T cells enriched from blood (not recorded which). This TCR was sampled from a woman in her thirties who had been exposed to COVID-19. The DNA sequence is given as TGTGCCAGCAGTGGGGACAGGGAGGAGTATCAGCCCCAGCATTTT. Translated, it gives CASSGDREEYQPQHF.